The clone carrying this TCR beta chain appeared a few times. The antigen remains unidentified. The source of the sample is a study of T cells in Graves' hyperthyroidism and ophthalmopathy. Study-wide background: Blood from the periphery was taken at initial diagnosis, before any treatment.

Fresh 10 ml peripheral blood yielded PBMCs. Whole-study findings and limits: Among clonotypes expanded in thyroid above 0.001, most were also found in blood.

The CDR3 runs to 13 residues. Trimming took 7 bases from V and 1 from J, leaving 8 bases between them. What was amplified from RNA transcripts were TCR beta CDR3 regions. When the TCR CDR3 underwent first-round RT-PCR, the HTBI primer set was used. TCRdb recomputed calls from the multiplex PCR reads with MiXCR, one row per CDR3 protein. Of 700,000 or so distinct CDR3 sequences in the sample, roughly 15% were seen once. The V call is TRBV12-3 or TRBV12-4, the J call TRBJ1-3; D call uncertain. Sequenced input: blood. The source is a man between 18 and 35 years old with Graves' hyperthyroidism. CDR3 sequence reads: CASTPESGNTIYF. The CDR3 DNA sequence: TGTGCCAGCACCCCCGAATCTGGAAACACCATATATTTT.